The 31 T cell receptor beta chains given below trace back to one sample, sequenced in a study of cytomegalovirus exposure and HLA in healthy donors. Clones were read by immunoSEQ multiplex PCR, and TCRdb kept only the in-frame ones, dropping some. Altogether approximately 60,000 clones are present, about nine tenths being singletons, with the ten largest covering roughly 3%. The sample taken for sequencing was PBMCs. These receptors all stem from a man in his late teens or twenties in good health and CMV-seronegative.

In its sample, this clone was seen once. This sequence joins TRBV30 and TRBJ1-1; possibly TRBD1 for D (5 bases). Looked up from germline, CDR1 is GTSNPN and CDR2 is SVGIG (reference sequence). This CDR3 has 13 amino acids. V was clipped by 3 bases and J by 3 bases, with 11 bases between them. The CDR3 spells CAWSSGGYTEAFF. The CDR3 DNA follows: TGTGCCTGGAGCTCCGGGGGGTACACTGAAGCTTTCTTT.

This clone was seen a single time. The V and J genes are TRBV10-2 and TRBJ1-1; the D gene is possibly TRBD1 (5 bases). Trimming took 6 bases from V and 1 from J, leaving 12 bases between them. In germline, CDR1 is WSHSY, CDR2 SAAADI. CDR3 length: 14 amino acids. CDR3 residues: CASRGVSRNTEAFF. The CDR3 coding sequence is TGCGCCAGCAGAGGGGTAAGCCGGAACACTGAAGCTTTCTTT.

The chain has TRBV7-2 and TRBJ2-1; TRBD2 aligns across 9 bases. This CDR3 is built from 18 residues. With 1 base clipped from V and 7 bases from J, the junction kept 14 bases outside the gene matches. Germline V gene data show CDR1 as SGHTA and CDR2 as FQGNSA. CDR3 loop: CASSLVPWREGYVNEQFF. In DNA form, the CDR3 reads TGTGCCAGCAGCTTAGTCCCTTGGCGGGAGGGATATGTAAATGAGCAGTTCTTC.

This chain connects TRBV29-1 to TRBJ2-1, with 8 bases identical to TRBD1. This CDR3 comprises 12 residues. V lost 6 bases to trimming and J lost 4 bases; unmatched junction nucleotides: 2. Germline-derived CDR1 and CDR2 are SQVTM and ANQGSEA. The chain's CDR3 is CSVRTGYNEQFF. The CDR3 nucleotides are TGCAGCGTACGGACAGGGTACAATGAGCAGTTCTTC.

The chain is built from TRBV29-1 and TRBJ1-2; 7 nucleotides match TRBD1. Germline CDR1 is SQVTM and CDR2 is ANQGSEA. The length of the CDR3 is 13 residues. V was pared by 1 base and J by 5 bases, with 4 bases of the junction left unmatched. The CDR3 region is CSVEARQGYGYTF. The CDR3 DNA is TGCAGCGTTGAAGCTCGACAGGGTTATGGCTACACCTTC.

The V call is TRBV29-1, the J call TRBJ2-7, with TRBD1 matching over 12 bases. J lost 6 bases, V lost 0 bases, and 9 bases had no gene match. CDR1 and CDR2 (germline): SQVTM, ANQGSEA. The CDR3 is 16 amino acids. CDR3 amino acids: CSVEEPGQGARSEQYF. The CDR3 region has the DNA TGCAGCGTTGAAGAGCCGGGACAGGGGGCGCGTAGCGAGCAGTACTTC.

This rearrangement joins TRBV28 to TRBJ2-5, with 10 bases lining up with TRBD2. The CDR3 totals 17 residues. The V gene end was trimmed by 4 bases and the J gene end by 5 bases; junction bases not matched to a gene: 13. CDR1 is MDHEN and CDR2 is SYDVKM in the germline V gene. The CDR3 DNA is TGTGCCAGCAGTTCCAGCGCTAGCGGGAGCACGTCGGAGACCCAGTACTTC. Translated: CASSSSASGSTSETQYF.

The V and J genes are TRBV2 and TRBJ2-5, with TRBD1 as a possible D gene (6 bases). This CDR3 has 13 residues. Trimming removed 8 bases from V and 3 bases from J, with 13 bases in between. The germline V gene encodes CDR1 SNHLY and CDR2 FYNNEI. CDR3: CASSGVRKETQYF. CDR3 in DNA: TGTGCCAGCTCAGGGGTTCGGAAAGAGACCCAGTACTTC.

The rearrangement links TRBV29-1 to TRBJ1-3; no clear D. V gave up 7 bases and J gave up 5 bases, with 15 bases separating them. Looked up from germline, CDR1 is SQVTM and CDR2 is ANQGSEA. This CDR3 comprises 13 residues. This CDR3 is CSGVGIGRNTIYF. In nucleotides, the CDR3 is TGCAGCGGGGTGGGCATAGGAAGAAACACCATATATTTT.

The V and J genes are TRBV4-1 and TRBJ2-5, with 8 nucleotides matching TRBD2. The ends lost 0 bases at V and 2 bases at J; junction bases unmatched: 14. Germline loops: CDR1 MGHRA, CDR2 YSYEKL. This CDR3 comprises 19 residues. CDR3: CASSQETGGRGPRQETQYF. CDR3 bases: TGCGCCAGCAGCCAAGAGACGGGAGGGCGGGGCCCCAGGCAAGAGACCCAGTACTTC.

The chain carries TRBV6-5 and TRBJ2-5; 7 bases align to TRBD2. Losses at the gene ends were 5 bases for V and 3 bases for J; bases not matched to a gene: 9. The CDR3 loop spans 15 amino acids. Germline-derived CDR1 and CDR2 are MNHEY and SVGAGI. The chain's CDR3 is CASSRTSGAKETQYF. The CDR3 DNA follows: TGTGCCAGCAGTCGAACCAGCGGGGCGAAAGAGACCCAGTACTTC.

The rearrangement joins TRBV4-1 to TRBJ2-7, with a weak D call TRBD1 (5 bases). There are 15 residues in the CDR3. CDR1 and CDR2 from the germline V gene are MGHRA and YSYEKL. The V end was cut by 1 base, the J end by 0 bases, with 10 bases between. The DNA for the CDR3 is TGCGCCAGCAGCCAAGGGCGACAGTCCTCCTACGAGCAGTACTTC. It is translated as CASSQGRQSSYEQYF.

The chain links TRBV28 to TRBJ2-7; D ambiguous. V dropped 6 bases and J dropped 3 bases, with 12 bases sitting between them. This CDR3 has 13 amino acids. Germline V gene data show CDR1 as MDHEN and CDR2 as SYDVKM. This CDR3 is CASRAGNIYEQYF. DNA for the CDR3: TGTGCCAGCAGGGCAGGAAATATCTACGAGCAGTACTTC.

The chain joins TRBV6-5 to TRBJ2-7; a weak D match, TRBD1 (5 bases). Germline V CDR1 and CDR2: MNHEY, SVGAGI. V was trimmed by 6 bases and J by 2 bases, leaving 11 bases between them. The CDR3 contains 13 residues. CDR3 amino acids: CASRGTGTYEQYF. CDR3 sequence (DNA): TGTGCCAGCAGGGGAACAGGAACCTACGAGCAGTACTTC.

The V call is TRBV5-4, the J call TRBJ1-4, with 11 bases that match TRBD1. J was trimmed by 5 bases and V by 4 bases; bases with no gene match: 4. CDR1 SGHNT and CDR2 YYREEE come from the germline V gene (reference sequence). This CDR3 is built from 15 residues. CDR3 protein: CASSRDRGANEKLFF. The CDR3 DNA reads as TGTGCCAGCAGCCGGGACAGGGGGGCAAATGAAAAACTGTTTTTT.

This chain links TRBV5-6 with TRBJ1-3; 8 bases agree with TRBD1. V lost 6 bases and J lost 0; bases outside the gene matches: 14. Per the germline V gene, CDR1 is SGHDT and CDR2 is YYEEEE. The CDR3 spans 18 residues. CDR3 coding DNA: TGTGCCAGCACCCCCTCGTGGGACAGGTTTTACTCTGGAAACACCATATATTTT. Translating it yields CASTPSWDRFYSGNTIYF.

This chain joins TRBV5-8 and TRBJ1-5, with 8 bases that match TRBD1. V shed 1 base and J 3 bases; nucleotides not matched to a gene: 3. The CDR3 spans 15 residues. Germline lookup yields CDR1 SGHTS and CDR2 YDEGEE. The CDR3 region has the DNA TGTGCCAGCAGCTTGACAGGGGGGCTCAATCAGCCCCAGCATTTT. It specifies CASSLTGGLNQPQHF.

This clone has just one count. In DNA, the CDR3 is TGTGCCAGCAGCTTGGAGGGGTTTAGCAATCAGCCCCAGCATTTT. Translated, it gives CASSLEGFSNQPQHF. The J gene is TRBJ1-5, the V gene TRBV5-5; a weak D match, TRBD1 (5 bases). The CDR3 covers 15 residues. Germline assignment: CDR1 SGHKS and CDR2 YYEKEE (reference sequence). Trimming shortened V by 0 bases and J by 0 bases, and 7 bases separated the two germline ends.

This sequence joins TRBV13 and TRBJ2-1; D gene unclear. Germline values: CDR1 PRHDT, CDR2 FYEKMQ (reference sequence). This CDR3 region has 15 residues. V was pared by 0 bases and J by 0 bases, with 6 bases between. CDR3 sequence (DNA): TGTGCCAGCAGCTTAGGGACTCACTCCTACAATGAGCAGTTCTTC. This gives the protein CASSLGTHSYNEQFF.

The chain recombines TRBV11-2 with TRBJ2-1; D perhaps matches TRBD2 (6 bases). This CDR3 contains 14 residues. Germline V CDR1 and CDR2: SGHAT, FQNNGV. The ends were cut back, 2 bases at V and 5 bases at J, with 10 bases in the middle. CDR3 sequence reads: CASSLTPGDNEQFF. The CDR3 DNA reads TGTGCCAGCAGCTTAACCCCGGGAGACAATGAGCAGTTCTTC.

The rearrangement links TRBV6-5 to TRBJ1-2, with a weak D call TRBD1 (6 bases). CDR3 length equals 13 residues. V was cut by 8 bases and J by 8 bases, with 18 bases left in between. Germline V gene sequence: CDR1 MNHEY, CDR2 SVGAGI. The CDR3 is CASGLDRSGGYTF. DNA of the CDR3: TGTGCCAGCGGGCTGGACAGAAGCGGAGGCTACACCTTC.

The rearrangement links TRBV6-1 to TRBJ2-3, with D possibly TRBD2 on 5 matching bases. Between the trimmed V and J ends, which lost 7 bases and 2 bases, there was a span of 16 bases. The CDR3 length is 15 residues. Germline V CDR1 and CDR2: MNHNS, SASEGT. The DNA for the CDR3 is TGTGCCAGCAAGCCGTCCCGGGGATTCACAGATACGCAGTATTTT. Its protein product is CASKPSRGFTDTQYF.

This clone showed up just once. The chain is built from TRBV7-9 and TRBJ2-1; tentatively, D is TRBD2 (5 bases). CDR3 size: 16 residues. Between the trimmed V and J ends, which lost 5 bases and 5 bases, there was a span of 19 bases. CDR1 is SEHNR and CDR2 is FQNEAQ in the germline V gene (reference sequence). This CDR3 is CASSHLDPSGNNEQFF. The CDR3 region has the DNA TGTGCCAGCAGCCACCTTGACCCATCGGGAAACAATGAGCAGTTCTTC. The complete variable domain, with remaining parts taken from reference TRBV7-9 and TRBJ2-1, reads DTGVSQNPRHKITKRGQNVTFRCDPISEHNRLYWYRQTLGQGPEFLTYFQNEAQLEKSRLLSDRFSAERPKGSFSTLEIQRTEQGDSAMYLCASSHLDPSGNNEQFFGPGTRLTVL.

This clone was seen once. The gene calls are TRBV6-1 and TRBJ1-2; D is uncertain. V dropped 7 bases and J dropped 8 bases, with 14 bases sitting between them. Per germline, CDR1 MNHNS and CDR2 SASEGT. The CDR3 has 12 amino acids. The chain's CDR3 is CASNFGGLGYTF. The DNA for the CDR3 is TGTGCCAGCAACTTTGGAGGATTGGGCTACACCTTC.

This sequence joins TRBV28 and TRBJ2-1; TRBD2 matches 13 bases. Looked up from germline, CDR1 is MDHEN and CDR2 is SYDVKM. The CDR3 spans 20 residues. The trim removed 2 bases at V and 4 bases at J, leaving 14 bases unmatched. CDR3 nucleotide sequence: TGTGCCAGCAGTTTAGGGGGACTAGCGGGAATTGCGGTCCCGTACAATGAGCAGTTCTTC. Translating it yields CASSLGGLAGIAVPYNEQFF.

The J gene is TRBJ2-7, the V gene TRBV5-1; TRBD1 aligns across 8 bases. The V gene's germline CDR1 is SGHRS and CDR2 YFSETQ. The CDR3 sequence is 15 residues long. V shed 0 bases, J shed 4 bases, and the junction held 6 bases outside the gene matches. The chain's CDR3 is CASSLEPGGEYEQYF. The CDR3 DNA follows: TGCGCCAGCAGCTTGGAGCCAGGGGGCGAATACGAGCAGTACTTC.

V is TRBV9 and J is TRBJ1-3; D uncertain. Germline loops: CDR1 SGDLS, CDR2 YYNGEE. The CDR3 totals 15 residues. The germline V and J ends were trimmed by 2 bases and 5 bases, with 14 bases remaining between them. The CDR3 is CASSVLDNLRNTIYF. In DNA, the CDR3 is TGTGCCAGCAGCGTCCTCGACAACTTACGAAACACCATATATTTT.

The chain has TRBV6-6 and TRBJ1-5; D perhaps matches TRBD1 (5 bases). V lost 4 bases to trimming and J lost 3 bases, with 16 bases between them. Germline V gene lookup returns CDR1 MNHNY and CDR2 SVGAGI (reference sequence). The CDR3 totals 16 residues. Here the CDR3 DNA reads TGTGCCAGCAGTTCCTGGGGAGGGGACCCCAATCAGCCCCAGCATTTT. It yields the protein CASSSWGGDPNQPQHF.

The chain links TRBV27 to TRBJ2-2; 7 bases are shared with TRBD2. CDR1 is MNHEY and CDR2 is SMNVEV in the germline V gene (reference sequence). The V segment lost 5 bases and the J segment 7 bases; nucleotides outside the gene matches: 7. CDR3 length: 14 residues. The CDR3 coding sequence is TGTGCCAGCAGTGTGGGGGGGTGGGTCGGGGAGCTGTTTTTT. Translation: CASSVGGWVGELFF.

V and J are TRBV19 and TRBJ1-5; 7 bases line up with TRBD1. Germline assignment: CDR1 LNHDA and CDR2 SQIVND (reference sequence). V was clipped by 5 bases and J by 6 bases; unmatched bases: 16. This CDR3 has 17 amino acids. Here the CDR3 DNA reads TGTGCCAGTAGTGCGAAAAACCCCAGGGGGTCGGTTCAGCCCCAGCATTTT. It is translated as CASSAKNPRGSVQPQHF. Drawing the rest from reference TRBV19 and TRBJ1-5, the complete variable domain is DGGITQSPKYLFRKEGQNVTLSCEQNLNHDAMYWYRQDPGQGLRLIYYSQIVNDFQKGDIAEGYSVSREKKESFPLTVTSAQKNPTAFYLCASSAKNPRGSVQPQHFGDGTRLSIL.

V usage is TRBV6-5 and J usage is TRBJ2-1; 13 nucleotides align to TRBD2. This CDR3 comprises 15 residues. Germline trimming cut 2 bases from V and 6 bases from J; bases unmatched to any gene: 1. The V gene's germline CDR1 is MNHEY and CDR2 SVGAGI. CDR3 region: CASSYGLAGANEQFF. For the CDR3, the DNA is TGTGCCAGCAGTTACGGACTAGCGGGAGCCAATGAGCAGTTCTTC.